The T cell receptor (beta chain) under discussion was sequenced for a study of blood T cell repertoires in COVID-19. TCRdb's copy holds only in-frame clones and misses some; the assay was immunoSEQ multiplex PCR. The data show about 350,000 clones, approximately 88% seen once. Sequenced input: peripheral blood. The sequence was collected from a man aged 25 to 45 with COVID-19, enrolled during active disease.

The CDR3 nucleotides are TGTGCCAGCAGTTACTCGAGCGGGGGAGATCAGCCCCAGCATTTT. Protein: CASSYSSGGDQPQHF. This chain links TRBV6-5 with TRBJ1-5, with D tentatively TRBD1 (5 bases). The germline V gene has CDR1 MNHEY and CDR2 SVGAGI. Trimming cost V 0 bases and J 5 bases, with 11 bases left between them. The CDR3 is 15 amino acids.